This TCR beta chain was observed in a study of shared clonotypes between healthy human individuals. Whole-study results and caveats: The donor pool, a small one, limited the genetic and exposure-history diversity represented. An expected dependence of interdonor clonotype sharing on sequencing depth was noted.

A remark on this clone: What it binds is unknown.

Sequencing was performed with immunoSEQ multiplex PCR; in TCRdb, only in-frame clones are kept and a portion is missing. The sample carries 2 million to 2.5 million clones, approximately 94% recorded once. V was clipped by 4 bases and J by 2 bases; unmatched bases: 10. CDR3 length: 16 residues. CDR1 and CDR2 from the germline V gene are LGHNA and YSLEER. The gene calls are TRBV4-3 and TRBJ2-7, with 8 bases identical to TRBD1. The TCR originated in a man aged 18 to 29 in good health. The sample taken for sequencing was naive CD4+ T cells sorted from blood. Subset described: CD45RA+ positively selected. CDR3 amino acids: CASSRAGTGLTYEQYF. The CDR3 DNA reads TGCGCCAGCAGCCGCGCCGGGACAGGACTCACCTACGAGCAGTACTTC.